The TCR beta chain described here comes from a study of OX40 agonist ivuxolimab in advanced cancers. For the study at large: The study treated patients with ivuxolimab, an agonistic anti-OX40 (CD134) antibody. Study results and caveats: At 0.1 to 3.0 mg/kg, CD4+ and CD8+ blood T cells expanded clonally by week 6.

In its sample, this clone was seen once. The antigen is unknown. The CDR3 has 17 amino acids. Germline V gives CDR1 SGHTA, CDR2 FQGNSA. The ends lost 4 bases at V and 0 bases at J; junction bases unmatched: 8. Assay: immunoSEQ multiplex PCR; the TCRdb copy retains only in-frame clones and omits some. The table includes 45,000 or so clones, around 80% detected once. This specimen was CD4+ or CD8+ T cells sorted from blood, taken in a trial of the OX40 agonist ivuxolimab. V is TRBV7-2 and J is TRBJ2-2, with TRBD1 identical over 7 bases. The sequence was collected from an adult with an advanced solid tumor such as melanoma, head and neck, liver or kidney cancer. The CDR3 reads CASSSGSGTANTGELFF. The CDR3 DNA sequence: TGTGCCAGCAGCTCAGGATCCGGGACAGCGAACACCGGGGAGCTGTTTTTT.